This T cell receptor beta chain was obtained from a study of Tregs in tolerant kidney transplant recipients. This clone was counted a single time. Unstimulated regulatory T cells (CD4+CD25+CD127-), CD4+CD25- non-regulatory cells, CD4 and CD8 cells were FACS-sorted from thawed PBMCs. Regulatory T cells were sorted from thawed PBMCs rested overnight at 37°C with around 220 IU/ml IL-2. Profiling relied on immunoSEQ multiplex PCR, and the TCRdb table lists in-frame clones only, not all of them. This sample has roughly 69,000 clones, with 98% found just once. Per germline, CDR1 SGHAT and CDR2 FQNNGV. There are 15 residues in the CDR3. J lost 8 bases, V lost 4 bases, and 11 bases had no gene match.

This chain joins TRBV11-2 and TRBJ1-2; 9 positions match TRBD1. The sequenced sample was Tregs from blood, obtained before the transplant. The receptor was derived from a human donor who received a combined kidney and bone marrow transplant. CDR3 sequence (DNA): TGTGCCAGCAGCTCGGGACTAACAGGGGGCCACGGCTACACCTTC. The encoded protein is CASSSGLTGGHGYTF.